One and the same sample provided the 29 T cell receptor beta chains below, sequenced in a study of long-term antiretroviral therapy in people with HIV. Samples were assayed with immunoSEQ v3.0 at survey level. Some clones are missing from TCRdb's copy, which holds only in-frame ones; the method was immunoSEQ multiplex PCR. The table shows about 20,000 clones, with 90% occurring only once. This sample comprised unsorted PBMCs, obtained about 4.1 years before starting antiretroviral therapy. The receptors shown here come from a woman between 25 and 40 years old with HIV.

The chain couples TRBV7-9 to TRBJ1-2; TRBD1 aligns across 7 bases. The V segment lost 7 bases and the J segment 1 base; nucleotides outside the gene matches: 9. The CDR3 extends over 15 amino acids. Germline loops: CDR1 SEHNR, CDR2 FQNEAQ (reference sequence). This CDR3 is CASTKSRDSNYGYTF. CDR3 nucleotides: TGTGCCAGCACCAAGTCCCGGGACAGTAACTATGGCTACACCTTC. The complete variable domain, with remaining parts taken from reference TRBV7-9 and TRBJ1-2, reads DTGVSQNPRHKITKRGQNVTFRCDPISEHNRLYWYRQTLGQGPEFLTYFQNEAQLEKSRLLSDRFSAERPKGSFSTLEIQRTEQGDSAMYLCASTKSRDSNYGYTFGSGTRLTVV.

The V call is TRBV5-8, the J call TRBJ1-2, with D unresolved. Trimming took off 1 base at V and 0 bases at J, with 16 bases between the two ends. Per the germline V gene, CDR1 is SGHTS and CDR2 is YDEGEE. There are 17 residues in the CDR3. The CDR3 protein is CASSLWIEAGANYGYTF. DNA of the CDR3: TGTGCCAGCAGCTTGTGGATAGAGGCCGGAGCTAACTATGGCTACACCTTC.

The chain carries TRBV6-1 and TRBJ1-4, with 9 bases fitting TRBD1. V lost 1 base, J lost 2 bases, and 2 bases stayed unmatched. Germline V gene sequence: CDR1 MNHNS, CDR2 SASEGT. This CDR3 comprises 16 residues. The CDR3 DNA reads TGTGCCAGCAGTGAAGACAGGGGGCTCACTAATGAAAAACTGTTTTTT. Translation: CASSEDRGLTNEKLFF.

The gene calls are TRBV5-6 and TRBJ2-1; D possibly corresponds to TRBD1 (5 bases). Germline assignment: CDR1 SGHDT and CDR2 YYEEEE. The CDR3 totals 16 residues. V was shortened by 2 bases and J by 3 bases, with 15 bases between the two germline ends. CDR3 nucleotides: TGTGCCAGCAGCTTACTTCAGGGCTGGAGCTACAATGAGCAGTTCTTC. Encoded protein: CASSLLQGWSYNEQFF.

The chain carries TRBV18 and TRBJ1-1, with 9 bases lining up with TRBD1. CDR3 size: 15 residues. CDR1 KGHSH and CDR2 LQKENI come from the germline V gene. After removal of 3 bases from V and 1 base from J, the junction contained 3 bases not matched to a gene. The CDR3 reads CASSPGQGRNTEAFF. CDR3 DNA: TGTGCCAGCTCACCGGGACAGGGAAGGAACACTGAAGCTTTCTTT.

CDR3: CASSLYFSNQPQHF. In DNA form, the CDR3 reads TGTGCCAGCAGCTTATATTTCAGCAATCAGCCCCAGCATTTT. The genes are TRBV11-3 and TRBJ1-5; no clear D gene. Germline V gives CDR1 SGHNT, CDR2 YENEEA. V lost 2 bases and J 1 base, leaving 6 bases between the germline ends. CDR3 length: 14 residues.

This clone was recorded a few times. The CDR3 coding sequence is TGTGCCAGCAGCTTAGGGCAAAACTATGGCTACACCTTC. Amino acids: CASSLGQNYGYTF. The chain links TRBV7-8 to TRBJ1-2; the D is unclear. Germline V gene sequence: CDR1 SGHVS, CDR2 FQNEAQ. With 1 base removed from V and 2 bases from J, the gap between germline ends came to 5 bases. The CDR3 is 13 amino acids.

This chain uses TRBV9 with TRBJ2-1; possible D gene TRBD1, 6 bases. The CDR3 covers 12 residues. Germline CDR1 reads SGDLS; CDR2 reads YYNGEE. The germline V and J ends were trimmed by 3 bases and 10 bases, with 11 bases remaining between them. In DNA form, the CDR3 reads TGTGCCAGCAGCGGGGGGCTGGCGGAGCAGTTCTTC. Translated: CASSGGLAEQFF.

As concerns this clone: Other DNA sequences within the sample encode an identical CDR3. As DNA, the CDR3 is TGTGCCAGCAGCCCAGGGACAGCAAACACTGAAGCTTTCTTT. As protein: CASSPGTANTEAFF. The gene calls are TRBV7-9 and TRBJ1-1; 7 bases align to TRBD1. The trim removed 5 bases at V and 2 bases at J, leaving 5 bases unmatched. From germline, CDR1 is SEHNR and CDR2 FQNEAQ (reference sequence). The CDR3 length is 14 residues.

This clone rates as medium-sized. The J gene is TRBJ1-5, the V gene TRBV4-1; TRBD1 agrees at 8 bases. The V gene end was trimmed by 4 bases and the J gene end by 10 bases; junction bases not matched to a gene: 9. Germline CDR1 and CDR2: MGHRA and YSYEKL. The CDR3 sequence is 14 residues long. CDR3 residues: CASSPGTGDSPQHF. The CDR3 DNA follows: TGCGCCAGCAGCCCTGGGACAGGAGACAGCCCCCAGCATTTT.

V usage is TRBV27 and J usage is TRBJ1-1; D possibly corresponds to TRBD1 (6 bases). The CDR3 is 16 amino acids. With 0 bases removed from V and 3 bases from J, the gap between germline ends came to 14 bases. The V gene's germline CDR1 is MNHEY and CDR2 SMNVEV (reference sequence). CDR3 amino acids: CASSLSGGLTDTEAFF. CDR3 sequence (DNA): TGTGCCAGCAGTTTATCCGGGGGCCTCACGGACACTGAAGCTTTCTTT.

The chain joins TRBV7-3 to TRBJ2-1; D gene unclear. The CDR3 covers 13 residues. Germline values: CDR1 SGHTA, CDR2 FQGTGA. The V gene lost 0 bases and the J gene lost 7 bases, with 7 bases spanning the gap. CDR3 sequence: CASSLTLGNEQFF. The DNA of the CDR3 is TGTGCCAGCAGCTTAACGTTGGGGAATGAGCAGTTCTTC.

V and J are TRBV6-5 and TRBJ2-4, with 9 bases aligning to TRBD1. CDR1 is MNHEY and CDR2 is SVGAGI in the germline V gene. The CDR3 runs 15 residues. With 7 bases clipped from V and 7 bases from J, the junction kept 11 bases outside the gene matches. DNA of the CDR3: TGTGCCAGCATTAAGATGACAGGGGGTCACAACATTCAGTACTTC. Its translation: CASIKMTGGHNIQYF.

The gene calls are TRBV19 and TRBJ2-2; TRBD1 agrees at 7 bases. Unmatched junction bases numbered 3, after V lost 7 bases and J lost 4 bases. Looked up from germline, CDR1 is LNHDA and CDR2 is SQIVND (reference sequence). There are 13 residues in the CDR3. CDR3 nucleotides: TGTGCCAGTACTTCAGGGGGCACCGGGGAGCTGTTTTTT. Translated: CASTSGGTGELFF.

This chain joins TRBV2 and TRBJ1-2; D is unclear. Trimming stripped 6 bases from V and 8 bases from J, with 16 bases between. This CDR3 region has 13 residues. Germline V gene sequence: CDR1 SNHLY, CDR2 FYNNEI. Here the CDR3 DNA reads TGTGCCAGCAGGGGTACTAGCTTGGGGGGCTACACCTTC. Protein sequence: CASRGTSLGGYTF.

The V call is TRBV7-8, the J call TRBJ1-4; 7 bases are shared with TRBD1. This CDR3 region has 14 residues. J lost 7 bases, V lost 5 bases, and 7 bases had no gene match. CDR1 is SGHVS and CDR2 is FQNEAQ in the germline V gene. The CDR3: CASSPHRTGEKLFF. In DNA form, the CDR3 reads TGTGCCAGCAGCCCCCATAGGACAGGTGAAAAACTGTTTTTT.

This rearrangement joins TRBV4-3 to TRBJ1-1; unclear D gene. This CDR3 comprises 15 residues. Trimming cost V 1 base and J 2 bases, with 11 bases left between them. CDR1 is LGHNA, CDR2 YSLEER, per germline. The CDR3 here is CASSQGKQINTEAFF. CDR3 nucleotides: TGCGCCAGCAGCCAAGGGAAGCAGATCAACACTGAAGCTTTCTTT.

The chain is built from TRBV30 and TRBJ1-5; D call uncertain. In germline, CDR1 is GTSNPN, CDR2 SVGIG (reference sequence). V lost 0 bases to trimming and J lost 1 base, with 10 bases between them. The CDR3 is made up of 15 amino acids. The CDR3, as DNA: TGTGCCTGGAGTGTACGACGCCCAAGCAATCAGCCCCAGCATTTT. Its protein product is CAWSVRRPSNQPQHF.

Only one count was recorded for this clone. CDR3: CASSAGSDRGVQPQHF. The CDR3 nucleotides read TGTGCCAGCAGCGCCGGATCGGACAGGGGGGTACAGCCCCAGCATTTT. The V call is TRBV21-1, the J call TRBJ1-5; the table's D call, TRBD1, was not checked against the DNA. TRBV21-1 is classified as a pseudogene. This CDR3 spans 16 amino acids.

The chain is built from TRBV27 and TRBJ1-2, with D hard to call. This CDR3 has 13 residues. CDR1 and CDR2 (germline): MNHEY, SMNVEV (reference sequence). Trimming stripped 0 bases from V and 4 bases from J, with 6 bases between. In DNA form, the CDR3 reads TGTGCCAGCAGTTTATCGGGCGGCTATGGCTACACCTTC. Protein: CASSLSGGYGYTF.

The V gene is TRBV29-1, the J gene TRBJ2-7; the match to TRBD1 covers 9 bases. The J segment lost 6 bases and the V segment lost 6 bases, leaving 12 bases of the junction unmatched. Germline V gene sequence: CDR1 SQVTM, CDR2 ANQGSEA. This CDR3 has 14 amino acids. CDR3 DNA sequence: TGCAGCGTCTGGCCGGGACAGGGTACTCTCGAGCAGTACTTC. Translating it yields CSVWPGQGTLEQYF.

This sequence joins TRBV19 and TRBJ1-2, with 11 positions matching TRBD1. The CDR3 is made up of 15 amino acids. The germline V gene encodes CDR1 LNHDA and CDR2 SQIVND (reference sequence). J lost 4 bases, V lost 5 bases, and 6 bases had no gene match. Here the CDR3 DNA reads TGTGCCAGTAGTTTTCGGACAGGGGGCACCTATGGCTACACCTTC. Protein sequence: CASSFRTGGTYGYTF.

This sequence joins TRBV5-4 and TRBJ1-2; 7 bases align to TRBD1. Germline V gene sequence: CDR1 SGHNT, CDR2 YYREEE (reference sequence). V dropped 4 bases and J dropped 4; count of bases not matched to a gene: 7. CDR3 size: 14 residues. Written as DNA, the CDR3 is TGTGCCAGCAGCGGCCGGGACAGAATCTATGGCTACACCTTC. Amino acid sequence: CASSGRDRIYGYTF.

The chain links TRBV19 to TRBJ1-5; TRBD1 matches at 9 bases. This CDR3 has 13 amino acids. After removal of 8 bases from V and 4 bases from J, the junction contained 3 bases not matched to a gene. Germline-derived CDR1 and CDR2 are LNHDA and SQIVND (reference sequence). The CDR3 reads CASGGQGNQPQHF. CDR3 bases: TGTGCCAGTGGGGGACAGGGAAATCAGCCCCAGCATTTT.

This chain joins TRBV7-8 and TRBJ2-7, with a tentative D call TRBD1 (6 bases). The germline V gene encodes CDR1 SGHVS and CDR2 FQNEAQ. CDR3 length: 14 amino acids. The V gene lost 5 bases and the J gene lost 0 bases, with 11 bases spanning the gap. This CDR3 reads CASSPRGLSYEQYF. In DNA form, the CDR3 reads TGTGCCAGCAGCCCCAGGGGCCTCTCCTACGAGCAGTACTTC.

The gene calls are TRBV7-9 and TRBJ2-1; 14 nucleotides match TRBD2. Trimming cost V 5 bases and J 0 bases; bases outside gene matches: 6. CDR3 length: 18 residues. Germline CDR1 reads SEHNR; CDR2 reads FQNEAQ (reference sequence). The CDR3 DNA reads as TGTGCCAGCAGCCTATCTGGGACTAGCGGGAGCTCCTACAATGAGCAGTTCTTC. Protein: CASSLSGTSGSSYNEQFF.

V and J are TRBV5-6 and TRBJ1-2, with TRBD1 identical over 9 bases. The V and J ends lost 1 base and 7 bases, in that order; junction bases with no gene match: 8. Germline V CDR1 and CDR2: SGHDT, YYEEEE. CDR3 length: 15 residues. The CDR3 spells CASSLRAQGALGYTF. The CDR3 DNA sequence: TGTGCCAGCAGCTTGCGAGCACAGGGGGCCCTTGGCTACACCTTC. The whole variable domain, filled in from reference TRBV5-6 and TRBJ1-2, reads DAGVTQSPTHLIKTRGQQVTLRCSPKSGHDTVSWYQQALGQGPQFIFQYYEEEERQRGNFPDRFSGHQFPNYSSELNVNALLLGDSALYLCASSLRAQGALGYTFGSGTRLTVV.

The CDR3: CASSYMTGESNQPQHF. As DNA, the CDR3 is TGTGCCAGCAGTTACATGACAGGGGAGAGCAATCAGCCCCAGCATTTT. This rearrangement joins TRBV6-5 to TRBJ1-5, with 8 positions matching TRBD1. This CDR3 has 16 amino acids. Per germline, CDR1 MNHEY and CDR2 SVGAGI. The ends lost 2 bases at V and 1 base at J; junction bases unmatched: 4.

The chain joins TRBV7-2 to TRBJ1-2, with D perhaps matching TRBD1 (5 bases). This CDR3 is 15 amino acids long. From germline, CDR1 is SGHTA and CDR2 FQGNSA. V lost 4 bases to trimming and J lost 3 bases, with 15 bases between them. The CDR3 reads CASSSPGRGDYGYTF. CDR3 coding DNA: TGTGCCAGCAGCTCTCCGGGGAGGGGCGACTATGGCTACACCTTC. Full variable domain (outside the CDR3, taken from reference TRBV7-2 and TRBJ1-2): GAGVSQSPSNKVTEKGKDVELRCDPISGHTALYWYRQSLGQGLEFLIYFQGNSAPDKSGLPSDRFSAERTGGSVSTLTIQRTQQEDSAVYLCASSSPGRGDYGYTFGSGTRLTVV.